These 9 T cell receptor beta chains came from one sample sequenced in a study of Ad26.COV2.S vaccination and SARS-CoV-2 variants. The assay was immunoSEQ multiplex PCR, and TCRdb's table has in-frame clones only and misses some. Among 250,000 to 300,000 clones listed, around 87% were seen once. Stated treatment: some 20 received Ad26.COV2.S at low or high dose, single or two shots; 5 received placebo; per-sample allocation not given. Sampling was done on day 63 after the first vaccine or placebo injection. Sequencing was performed on peripheral blood, taken in a trial of Ad26.COV2.S vaccine versus placebo. These receptors came from a person aged 18 to 59 who received the Ad26.COV2.S COVID-19 vaccine or a placebo.

The J gene is TRBJ1-1, the V gene TRBV20-1; no reliable D call. The germline CDR1 and CDR2 sequences are DFQATT and SNEGSKA (reference sequence). The CDR3 runs to 11 residues. Trimming pared 6 bases from V and 6 bases from J, leaving 11 bases between. CDR3 DNA: TGCAGTGCCCCCCTTGGTTCTGAAGCTTTCTTT. This sequence encodes CSAPLGSEAFF.

The V gene is TRBV2, the J gene TRBJ2-6, with D perhaps assigned TRBD1 or TRBD2 (6 bases each). This CDR3 spans 18 amino acids. The ends were cut back, 4 bases at V and 1 base at J, with 17 bases in the middle. Germline assignment: CDR1 SNHLY and CDR2 FYNNEI. The CDR3, as DNA: TGTGCCAGCAGTGCCCAGACAGGAGGGCGTTCTGGGGCCAACGTCCTGACTTTC. This codes for CASSAQTGGRSGANVLTF. Combining the CDR3 with reference TRBV2 and TRBJ2-6 gives the whole variable domain EPEVTQTPSHQVTQMGQEVILRCVPISNHLYFYWYRQILGQKVEFLVSFYNNEISEKSEIFDDQFSVERPDGSNFTLKIRSTKLEDSAMYFCASSAQTGGRSGANVLTFGAGSRLTVL.

J is TRBJ2-3 and V is TRBV12-5, with no clear D. CDR1 LGHNT and CDR2 FRNRAP come from the germline V gene. The CDR3 loop spans 13 amino acids. V lost 3 bases, J lost 2 bases, and 6 bases lay in between. CDR3 nucleotides: TGTGCTAGTGGTTTACCAAACACAGATACGCAGTATTTT. Translating gives CASGLPNTDTQYF.

To note about this clone: A junction boundary mismatches the germline segment, possibly from a read error. This sample includes further DNA sequences coding for the same CDR3. The chain has TRBV6-5 and TRBJ2-4, with 8 bases aligning to TRBD2. CDR1 and CDR2 (germline): MNHEY, SVGAGI. The CDR3 extends over 12 amino acids. This chain's CDR3 is CASGRPEHIQYF. The CDR3 DNA is TGCGCCAGCGGGAGACCCGAGCACATTCAGTACTTC.

This clone was seen only once. The chain employs TRBV5-4 and TRBJ2-6; D not certain. V was trimmed by 0 bases and J by 0 bases, leaving 10 bases between them. The germline gives CDR1 SGHNT, CDR2 YYREEE (reference sequence). CDR3 length: 17 residues. CDR3 loop: CASSLAPLSSGANVLTF. The CDR3 nucleotides are TGTGCCAGCAGCTTGGCTCCATTGTCCTCTGGGGCCAACGTCCTGACTTTC.

V usage is TRBV5-1 and J usage is TRBJ2-5, with D tentatively TRBD2 (6 bases). This CDR3 region has 16 residues. The V and J ends lost 0 bases and 2 bases respectively, with 14 bases between them. Germline CDR1 SGHRS, CDR2 YFSETQ. Written as DNA, the CDR3 is TGCGCCAGCAGCTTGGAAGGAGGGGCCATTCAAGAGACCCAGTACTTC. Translated: CASSLEGGAIQETQYF.

This chain connects TRBV19 to TRBJ2-7, with 13 bases that match TRBD2. Germline assignment: CDR1 LNHDA and CDR2 SQIVND (reference sequence). V lost 3 bases, J lost 0 bases, and 5 bases stayed unmatched. This CDR3 is built from 17 residues. CDR3 residues: CASSIGGLAGDSYEQYF. The CDR3 bases are TGTGCCAGTAGTATCGGAGGACTAGCGGGGGACTCCTACGAGCAGTACTTC.

The gene calls are TRBV30 and TRBJ2-7, with TRBD2 matching over 7 bases. This CDR3 is 13 amino acids long. CDR1 and CDR2 (germline): GTSNPN, SVGIG (reference sequence). V lost 0 bases to trimming and J lost 3 bases; unmatched junction nucleotides: 2. CDR3 coding DNA: TGTGCCTGGAGTGTGGCTAGCGGCTACGAGCAGTACTTC. It yields the protein CAWSVASGYEQYF.

V gene TRBV28 combines with J gene TRBJ1-2, with a tentative D call TRBD1 (6 bases). Trimming shortened V by 8 bases and J by 9 bases, and 19 bases separated the two germline ends. The CDR3 loop spans 13 amino acids. The germline CDR1 and CDR2 sequences are MDHEN and SYDVKM. CDR3 nucleotide sequence: TGTGCCAGCTCTGGGGGCCCGGCTAAGAGCTACACCTTC. This translates into CASSGGPAKSYTF.